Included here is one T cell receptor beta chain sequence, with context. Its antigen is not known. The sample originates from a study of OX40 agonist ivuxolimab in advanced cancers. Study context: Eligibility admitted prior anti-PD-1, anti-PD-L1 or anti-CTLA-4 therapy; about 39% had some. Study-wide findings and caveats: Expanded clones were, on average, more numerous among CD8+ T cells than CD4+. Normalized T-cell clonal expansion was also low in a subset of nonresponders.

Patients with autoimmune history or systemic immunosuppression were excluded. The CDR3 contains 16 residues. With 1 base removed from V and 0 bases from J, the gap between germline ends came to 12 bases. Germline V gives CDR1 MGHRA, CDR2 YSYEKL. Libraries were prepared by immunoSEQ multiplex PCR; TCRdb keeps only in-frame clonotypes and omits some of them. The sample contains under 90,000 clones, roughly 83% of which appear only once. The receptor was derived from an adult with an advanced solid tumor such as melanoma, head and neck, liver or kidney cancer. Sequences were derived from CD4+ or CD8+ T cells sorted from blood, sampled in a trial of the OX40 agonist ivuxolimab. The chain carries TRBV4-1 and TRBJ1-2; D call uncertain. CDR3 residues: CASSQGNARANYGYTF. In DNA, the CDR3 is TGCGCCAGCAGCCAAGGTAATGCCAGAGCTAACTATGGCTACACCTTC.